Listed below are T cell receptor beta chains from one sample, sequenced in a study of T cell clusters in autoimmune cytopenias. Reprocessing the multiplex PCR reads, TCRdb reports a single entry for every CDR3 protein and omits DNA. In total, the table holds about 5,000 distinct CDR3 sequences. The same sample was also studied in work on T cell repertoires in aging, cancer and after chemotherapy.

Sequenced input: peripheral blood. The receptors come from a human donor in good health. The CDR3 runs from the conserved cysteine through the conserved F or W. Rows may omit the clone size; those that give it use once, few, many or a size class.

TRBV5-6,TRBJ2-5,medium-sized,CASSDRFLVETQYF
TRBV5-6,TRBJ1-1,.,CASSWSTTEAFF
TRBV29-1,TRBJ2-5,medium-sized,CSFFPGQHLRETQYF
TRBV29-1,TRBJ2-7,.,CSVGTGRNYGQYF
TRBV18,TRBJ2-1,medium-sized,CASSPTGLDNEQFF
TRBV5-6,TRBJ2-7,.,CASSPWLGRDNEQYF
TRBV15,TRBJ2-5,hyperexpanded,CATSRVSSQETQYF
TRBV6-2/TRBV6-3,TRBJ2-7,large,CATSTSGDEQYF
TRBV29-1,TRBJ2-1,medium-sized,CSVQSALSSYNEQFF
TRBV5-6,TRBJ1-4,.,CASSSGQGVYNEKLFF
TRBV19,TRBJ2-1,medium-sized,CASSIGHNSYNEQFF
TRBV12-3/TRBV12-4,TRBJ2-5,.,CASSYRSRETQYF
TRBV6-5,TRBJ2-2,.,CASSYSYSGGGAGELFF
TRBV5-4,TRBJ1-6,.,CASSFQTVVYNSPLHF
TRBV7-6,TRBJ2-7,.,CASSLVLGSSFEREAAYEQYF
TRBV15,TRBJ2-7,.,CATSTLPGGTGNYEQYF
TRBV30,TRBJ2-3,medium-sized,CAWSAGGSRDTQYF
TRBV5-4,TRBJ2-7,medium-sized,CASSLVGQGYEQYF
TRBV18,TRBJ2-2,.,CASSQQRLANTGELFF
TRBV6-2/TRBV6-3,TRBJ1-4,.,CASSYGTGPEKLFF
TRBV6-5,TRBJ2-7,medium-sized,CASSTSSGAEQYF
TRBV11-2,TRBJ2-3,.,CASSLYPGLVLTDTQYF
TRBV29-1,TRBJ1-1,.,CSAGDRGQNTEAFF
TRBV7-6,TRBJ1-2,.,CASSLDWGANYGYTF
TRBV5-6,TRBJ2-7,medium-sized,CASSGGEQAYEQYF
TRBV30,TRBJ2-3,.,CAWSVRTGVDTQYF
TRBV19,TRBJ2-3,.,CASSTTSGIDTQYF
TRBV5-6,TRBJ2-4,medium-sized,CASSLGGAGYIQYF
TRBV6-1,TRBJ2-4,.,CASLNRAHDIQYF
TRBV29-1,TRBJ2-1,.,CSVQGAGNTGERWTYNEQFF
TRBV19,TRBJ2-1,medium-sized,CASSILGSSYNEQFF
TRBV11-1,TRBJ2-1,.,CASSLVVLSRLVSYNEQFF
TRBV19,TRBJ2-1,.,CASSIGEQSNEQFF
TRBV5-4,TRBJ2-7,.,CASSSGTLEFYEQYF
TRBV20-1,TRBJ2-2,.,CSAEGATDTGELFF
TRBV6-2/TRBV6-3,TRBJ2-1,.,CASSYGLAGDGNEQFF
TRBV19,TRBJ1-1,.,CASIPTGRSYTEAFF
TRBV6-5,TRBJ2-7,.,CASHAGYSYEQYF
TRBV10-3,TRBJ2-3,.,CAIRVASSDTQYF
TRBV5-5,TRBJ2-7,.,CASSLNDMVPYEQYF
TRBV5-5,TRBJ2-7,medium-sized,CASSPTWALAAYEQYF
TRBV19,TRBJ2-1,.,CASSIGTGAYNEQFF
TRBV19,TRBJ1-4,.,CASSMTGPNEKLFF
TRBV7-9,TRBJ1-2,.,CASSLTGFNYGYTF